This entry lists 11 T cell receptor beta chains sequenced from one sample in a study of T cells in Graves' hyperthyroidism and ophthalmopathy. Amplification of TCR beta CDR3 regions was performed using RNA transcripts as template. HTBI primers were employed in a first-round RT-PCR of the TCR CDR3. TCRdb redid the calling of the multiplex PCR reads with MiXCR, one entry per CDR3 protein. Of about 480,000 distinct CDR3 sequences listed, roughly an eighth are singletons. The sample consisted of blood. These receptors all come from a woman between 18 and 29 years old with Graves' hyperthyroidism.

CDR3 DNA sequence: TGTGCCAGTAGTACGACAGGGTTTAATCAGCCCCAGCATTTT. Translated, it gives CASSTTGFNQPQHF. The chain recombines TRBV19 with TRBJ1-5, with 7 bases identical to TRBD1. With V trimmed by 4 bases and J by 4 bases, 4 bases remained unmatched. CDR3 length: 14 residues. Germline CDR1 is LNHDA and CDR2 is SQIVND (reference sequence).

About this clonotype: It may be a read error: a sequence one base away is much more abundant. This chain links TRBV12-3 or TRBV12-4 with TRBJ2-7, with TRBD2 matching over 7 bases. V was clipped by 6 bases and J by 1 base; unmatched bases: 12. The CDR3 loop spans 16 amino acids. The CDR3 nucleotides are TGTGCCAGCAGGCCTGTCGGGGGGAGGTGGTCCTACGAGCAGTACGTC. It yields the protein CASRPVGGRWSYEQYV.

Ten or more counts support this clonotype. The V call is TRBV9, the J call TRBJ1-1; tentative D call: TRBD1 (5 bases). Trimming removed 4 bases from V and 5 bases from J, with 15 bases in between. Per germline, CDR1 SGDLS and CDR2 YYNGEE. The CDR3 spans 14 residues. CDR3 DNA sequence: TGTGCCAGCAGCCCTACCCTCGGGGGGACTGAAGCTTTCTTT. It yields the protein CASSPTLGGTEAFF.

This clonotype was seen ten or more times. This chain links TRBV20-1 with TRBJ1-4, with D possibly TRBD1 on 6 matching bases. The V end was cut by 5 bases, the J end by 5 bases, with 15 bases between. The CDR3 has 14 residues. Germline V CDR1 and CDR2: DFQATT, SNEGSKA (reference sequence). CDR3 DNA sequence: TGCAGTGCTGTTAGGACAGACAAAAATGAAAAACTGTTTTTT. This encodes CSAVRTDKNEKLFF.

Comments on this clonotype: This clone may be a read error of a much larger clone one base away. The chain links TRBV7-9 to TRBJ2-1; D remains ambiguous. CDR1 SEHNR and CDR2 FQNEAQ come from the germline V gene (reference sequence). The CDR3 consists of 15 residues. CDR3 amino acids: CARSLWVVEMNEQFF. CDR3 coding DNA: TGTGCCCGCAGCTTGTGGGTAGTGGAAATGAATGAGCAGTTCTTC.

The gene calls are TRBV29-1 and TRBJ2-7; possibly TRBD1 for D (5 bases). Germline V CDR1 and CDR2: SQVTM, ANQGSEA. This CDR3 contains 13 residues. V lost 6 bases, J lost 7 bases, and 19 bases lay in between. CDR3 amino acids: CSVRQSSSGEQYF. CDR3 nucleotides: TGCAGCGTCCGACAGAGTTCGTCTGGGGAGCAGTACTTC.

The table lists this clonotype with a few counts. The V gene is TRBV19, the J gene TRBJ2-1; 10 bases are a match to TRBD2. The ends lost 0 bases at V and 4 bases at J; junction bases unmatched: 15. CDR1 and CDR2 from the germline V gene are LNHDA and SQIVND (reference sequence). This CDR3 comprises 20 residues. CDR3 in amino acids: CASSIDSLSGRASIYNEQFF. For the CDR3, the DNA is TGTGCCAGTAGTATAGATTCCTTAAGCGGGAGGGCCTCGATTTACAATGAGCAGTTCTTC.

At least ten counts were recorded for this clonotype. This rearrangement joins TRBV12-3 or TRBV12-4 to TRBJ1-1, with D uncertain. Trimming took 5 bases from V and 0 from J, leaving 13 bases between them. The CDR3 has 15 residues. The CDR3 coding sequence is TGTGCCAGCAGTCCAACCGATGGGGTGAACACTGAAGCTTTCTTT. Residues: CASSPTDGVNTEAFF.

This clonotype appeared many times. The chain couples TRBV3-1 to TRBJ2-3; TRBD1 matches 7 bases. The CDR3 is 17 amino acids. Per the germline V gene, CDR1 is LGHDT and CDR2 is YNNKEL (reference sequence). J was trimmed by 0 bases and V by 1 base; bases with no gene match: 7. The CDR3 DNA is TGTGCCAGCAGCCAAGGTTTTGGGACAGAAAGCACAGATACGCAGTATTTT. Protein sequence: CASSQGFGTESTDTQYF.

This clonotype was seen many times. V gene TRBV11-2 combines with J gene TRBJ1-1; 7 nucleotides match TRBD1. Looked up from germline, CDR1 is SGHAT and CDR2 is FQNNGV. V lost 3 bases, J lost 5 bases, and 3 bases stayed unmatched. The CDR3 spans 13 residues. In DNA, the CDR3 is TGTGCCAGCAGCTTGGGACAGCAGACTGAAGCTTTCTTT. It specifies CASSLGQQTEAFF.

There are many counts of this clonotype. The CDR3 DNA is TGTGCCAGCAGCCCGAATCGAGAGACCCAGTACTTC. It yields the protein CASSPNRETQYF. The V call is TRBV5-6, the J call TRBJ2-5; D is unresolved. Germline CDR1 SGHDT, CDR2 YYEEEE. The length of the CDR3 is 12 residues. V lost 4 bases to trimming and J lost 4 bases, with 8 bases between them.